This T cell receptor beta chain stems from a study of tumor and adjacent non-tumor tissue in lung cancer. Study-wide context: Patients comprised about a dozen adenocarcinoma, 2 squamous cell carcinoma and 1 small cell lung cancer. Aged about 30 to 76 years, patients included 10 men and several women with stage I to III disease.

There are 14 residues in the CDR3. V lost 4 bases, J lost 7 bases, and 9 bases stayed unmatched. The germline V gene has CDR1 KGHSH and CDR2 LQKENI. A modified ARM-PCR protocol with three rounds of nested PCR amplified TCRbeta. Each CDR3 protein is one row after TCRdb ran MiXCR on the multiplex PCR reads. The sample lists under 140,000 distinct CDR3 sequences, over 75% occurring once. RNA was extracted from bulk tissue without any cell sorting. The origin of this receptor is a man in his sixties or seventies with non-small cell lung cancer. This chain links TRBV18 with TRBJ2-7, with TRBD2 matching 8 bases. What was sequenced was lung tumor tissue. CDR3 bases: TGTGCCAGCTCACGCGAGCGGGAGTCTGATGAGCAGTACTTC. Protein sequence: CASSRERESDEQYF.